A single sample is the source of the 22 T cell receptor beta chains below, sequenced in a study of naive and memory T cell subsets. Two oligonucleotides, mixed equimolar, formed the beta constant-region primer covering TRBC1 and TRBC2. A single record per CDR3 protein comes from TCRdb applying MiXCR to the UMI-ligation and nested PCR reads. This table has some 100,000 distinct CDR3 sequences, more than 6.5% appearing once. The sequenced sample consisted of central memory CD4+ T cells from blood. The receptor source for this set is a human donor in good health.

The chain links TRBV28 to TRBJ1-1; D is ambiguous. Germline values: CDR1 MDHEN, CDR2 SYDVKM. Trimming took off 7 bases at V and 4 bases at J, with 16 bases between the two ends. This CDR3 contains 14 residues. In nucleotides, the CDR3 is TGTGCCAGCACCAGACCGGTACGGGGCACTGAAGCTTTCTTT. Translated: CASTRPVRGTEAFF. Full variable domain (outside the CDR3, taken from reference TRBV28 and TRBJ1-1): DVKVTQSSRYLVKRTGEKVFLECVQDMDHENMFWYRQDPGLGLRLIYFSYDVKMKEKGDIPEGYSVSREKKERFSLILESASTNQTSMYLCASTRPVRGTEAFFGQGTRLTVV.

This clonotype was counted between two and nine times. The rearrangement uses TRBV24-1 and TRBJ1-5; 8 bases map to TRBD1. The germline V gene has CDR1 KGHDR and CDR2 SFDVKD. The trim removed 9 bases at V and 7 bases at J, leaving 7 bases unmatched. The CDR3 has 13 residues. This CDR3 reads CATQGAGEQPQHF. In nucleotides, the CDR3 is TGTGCCACCCAGGGGGCAGGTGAGCAGCCCCAGCATTTT.

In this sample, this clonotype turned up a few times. This chain's CDR3 is CSALPLTSLTYEQYF. The CDR3 nucleotides are TGCAGTGCTCTCCCTTTGACTAGCTTAACCTACGAGCAGTACTTC. The rearrangement uses TRBV20-1 and TRBJ2-7; 7 bases fit TRBD2. Germline CDR1 reads DFQATT; CDR2 reads SNEGSKA (reference sequence). This CDR3 has 15 amino acids. V shed 5 bases, J shed 2 bases, and the junction held 12 bases outside the gene matches.

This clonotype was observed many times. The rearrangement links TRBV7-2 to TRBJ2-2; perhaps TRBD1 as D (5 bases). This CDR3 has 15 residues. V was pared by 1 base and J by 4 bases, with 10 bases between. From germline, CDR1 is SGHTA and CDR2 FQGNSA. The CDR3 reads CASSLVGDGTGELFF. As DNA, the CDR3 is TGTGCCAGCAGCTTAGTAGGGGATGGCACCGGGGAGCTGTTTTTT. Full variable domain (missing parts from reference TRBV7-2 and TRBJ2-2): GAGVSQSPSNKVTEKGKDVELRCDPISGHTALYWYRQSLGQGLEFLIYFQGNSAPDKSGLPSDRFSAERTGGSVSTLTIQRTQQEDSAVYLCASSLVGDGTGELFFGEGSRLTVL.

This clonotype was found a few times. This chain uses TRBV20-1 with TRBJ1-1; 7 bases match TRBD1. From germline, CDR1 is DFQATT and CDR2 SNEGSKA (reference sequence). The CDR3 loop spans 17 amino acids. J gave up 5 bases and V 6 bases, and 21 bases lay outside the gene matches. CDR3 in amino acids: CSATPAGTALGRTEAFF. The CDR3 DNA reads TGCAGTGCCACTCCCGCCGGGACAGCACTAGGAAGGACTGAAGCTTTCTTT.

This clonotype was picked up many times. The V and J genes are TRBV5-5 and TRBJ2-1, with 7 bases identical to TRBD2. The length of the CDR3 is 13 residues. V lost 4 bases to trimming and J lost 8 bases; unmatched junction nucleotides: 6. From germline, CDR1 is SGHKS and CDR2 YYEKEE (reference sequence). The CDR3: CASSRGLDDEQFF. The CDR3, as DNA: TGTGCCAGCAGCCGTGGACTAGACGATGAGCAGTTCTTC.

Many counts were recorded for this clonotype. The CDR3 nucleotides read TGTGCCAGCAGCGCAATGTCGCAGCAAGAGACCCAGTACTTC. The encoded protein is CASSAMSQQETQYF. The chain joins TRBV7-8 to TRBJ2-5; D remains unclear. Germline CDR1 SGHVS, CDR2 FQNEAQ. The CDR3 spans 14 residues. Trimming took 5 bases from V and 2 from J, leaving 12 bases between them.

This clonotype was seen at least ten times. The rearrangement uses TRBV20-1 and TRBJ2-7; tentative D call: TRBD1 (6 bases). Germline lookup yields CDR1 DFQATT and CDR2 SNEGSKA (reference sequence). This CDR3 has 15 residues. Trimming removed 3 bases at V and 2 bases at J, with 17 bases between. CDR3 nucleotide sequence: TGCAGTGCTAGTGCCAAACAGGGTAGACCCTACGAGCAGTACTTC. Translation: CSASAKQGRPYEQYF.

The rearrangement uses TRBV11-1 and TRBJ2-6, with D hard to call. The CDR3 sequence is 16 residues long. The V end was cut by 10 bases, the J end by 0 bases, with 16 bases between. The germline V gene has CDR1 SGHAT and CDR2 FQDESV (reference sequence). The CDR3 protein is CATRDPGISGANVLTF. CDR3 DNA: TGTGCCACCAGAGACCCAGGAATCTCTGGGGCCAACGTCCTGACTTTC.

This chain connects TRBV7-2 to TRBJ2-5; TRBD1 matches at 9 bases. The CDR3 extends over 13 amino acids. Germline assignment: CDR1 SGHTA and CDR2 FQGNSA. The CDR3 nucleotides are TGTGCGACAGGGGGGGGCCAGGGGGAGACCCAGTACTTC. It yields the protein CATGGGQGETQYF. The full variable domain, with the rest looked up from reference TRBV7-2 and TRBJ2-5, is GAGVSQSPSNKVTEKGKDVELRCDPISGHTALYWYRQSLGQGLEFLIYFQGNSAPDKSGLPSDRFSAERTGGSVSTLTIQRTQQEDSAVYLCATGGGQGETQYFGPGTRLLVL.

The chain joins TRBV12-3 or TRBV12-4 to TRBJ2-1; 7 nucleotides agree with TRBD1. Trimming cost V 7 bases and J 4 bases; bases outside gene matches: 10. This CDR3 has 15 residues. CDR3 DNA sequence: TGTGCCAGCACCAAACAACAGGGGACATACAATGAGCAGTTCTTC. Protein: CASTKQQGTYNEQFF.

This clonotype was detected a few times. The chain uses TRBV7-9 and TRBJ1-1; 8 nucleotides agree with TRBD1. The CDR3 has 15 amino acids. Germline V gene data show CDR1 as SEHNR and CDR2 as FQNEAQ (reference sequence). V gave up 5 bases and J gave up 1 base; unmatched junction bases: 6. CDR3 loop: CASSRQGAGNTEAFF. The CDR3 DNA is TGTGCCAGCAGCCGGCAGGGGGCGGGGAACACTGAAGCTTTCTTT.

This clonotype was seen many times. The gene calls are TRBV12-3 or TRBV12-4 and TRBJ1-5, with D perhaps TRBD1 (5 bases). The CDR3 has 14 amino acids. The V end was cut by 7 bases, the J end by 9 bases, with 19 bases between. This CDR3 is CASTPGTQPGPQHF. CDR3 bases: TGTGCCAGCACCCCCGGGACCCAACCCGGGCCCCAGCATTTT.

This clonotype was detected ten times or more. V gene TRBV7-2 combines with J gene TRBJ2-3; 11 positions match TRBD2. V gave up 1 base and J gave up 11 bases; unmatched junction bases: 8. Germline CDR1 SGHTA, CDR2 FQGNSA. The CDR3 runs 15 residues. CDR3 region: CASSLGSSGGLLQYF. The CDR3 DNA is TGTGCCAGCAGCTTAGGGTCTAGCGGGGGGCTGTTGCAGTATTTT. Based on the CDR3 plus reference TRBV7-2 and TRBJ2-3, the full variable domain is GAGVSQSPSNKVTEKGKDVELRCDPISGHTALYWYRQSLGQGLEFLIYFQGNSAPDKSGLPSDRFSAERTGGSVSTLTIQRTQQEDSAVYLCASSLGSSGGLLQYFGPGTRLTVL.

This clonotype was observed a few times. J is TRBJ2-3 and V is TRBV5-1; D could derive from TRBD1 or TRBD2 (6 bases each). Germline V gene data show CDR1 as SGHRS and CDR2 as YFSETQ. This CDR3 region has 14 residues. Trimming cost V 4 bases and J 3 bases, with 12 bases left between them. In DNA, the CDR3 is TGCGCCAGCAGCCCGGGGGCTTCTACAGATACGCAGTATTTT. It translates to CASSPGASTDTQYF.

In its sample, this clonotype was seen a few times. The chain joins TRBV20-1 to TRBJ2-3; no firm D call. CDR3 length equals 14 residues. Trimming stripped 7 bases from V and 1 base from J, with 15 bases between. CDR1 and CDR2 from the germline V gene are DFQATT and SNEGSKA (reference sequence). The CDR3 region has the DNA TGCAGTGGGCCCCCGGCCCGGGGCACAGATACGCAGTATTTT. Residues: CSGPPARGTDTQYF.

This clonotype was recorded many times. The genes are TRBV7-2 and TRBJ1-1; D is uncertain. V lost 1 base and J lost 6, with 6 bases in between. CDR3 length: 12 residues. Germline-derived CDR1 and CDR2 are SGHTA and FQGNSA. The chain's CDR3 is CASSLGAPEAFF. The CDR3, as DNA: TGTGCCAGCAGCTTAGGGGCACCTGAAGCTTTCTTT. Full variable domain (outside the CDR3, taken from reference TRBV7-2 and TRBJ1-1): GAGVSQSPSNKVTEKGKDVELRCDPISGHTALYWYRQSLGQGLEFLIYFQGNSAPDKSGLPSDRFSAERTGGSVSTLTIQRTQQEDSAVYLCASSLGAPEAFFGQGTRLTVV.

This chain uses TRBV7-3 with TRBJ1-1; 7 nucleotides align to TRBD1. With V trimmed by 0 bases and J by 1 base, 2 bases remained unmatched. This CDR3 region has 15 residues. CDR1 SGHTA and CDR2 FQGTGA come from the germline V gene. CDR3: CASSLTWTGNTEAFF. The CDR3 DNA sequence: TGTGCCAGCAGCTTAACGTGGACAGGGAACACTGAAGCTTTCTTT.

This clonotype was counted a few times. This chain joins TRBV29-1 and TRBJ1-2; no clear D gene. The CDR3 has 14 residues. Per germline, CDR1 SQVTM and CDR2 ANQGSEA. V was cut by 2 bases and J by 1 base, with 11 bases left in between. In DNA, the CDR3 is TGCAGCGTTGAACCCAGGACTGATAACTATGGCTACACCTTC. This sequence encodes CSVEPRTDNYGYTF.

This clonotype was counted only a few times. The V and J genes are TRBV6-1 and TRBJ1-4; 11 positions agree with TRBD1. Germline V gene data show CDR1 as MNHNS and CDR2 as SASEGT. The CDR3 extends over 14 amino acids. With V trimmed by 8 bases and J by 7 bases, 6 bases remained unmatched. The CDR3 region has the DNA TGTGCCAGCGGCACCGGGACAGGGGGTGAAAAACTGTTTTTT. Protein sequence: CASGTGTGGEKLFF.

The CDR3 loop is CASSAPGLAGVNEQFF. The CDR3 DNA sequence: TGTGCCAGCAGTGCACCGGGACTAGCGGGAGTAAATGAGCAGTTCTTC. The gene calls are TRBV6-5 and TRBJ2-1; 14 bases are shared with TRBD2. The trim removed 5 bases at V and 7 bases at J, leaving 7 bases unmatched. CDR1 and CDR2 (germline): MNHEY, SVGAGI. The CDR3 is 16 residues long.

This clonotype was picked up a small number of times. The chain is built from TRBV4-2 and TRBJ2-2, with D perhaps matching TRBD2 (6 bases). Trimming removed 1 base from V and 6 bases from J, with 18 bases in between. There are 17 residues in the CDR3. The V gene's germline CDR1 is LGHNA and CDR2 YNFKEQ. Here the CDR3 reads CASSQAGVLLDAGELFF. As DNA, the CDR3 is TGTGCCAGCAGCCAAGCGGGGGTCCTGTTAGACGCCGGGGAGCTGTTTTTT.